Listed here is a single T cell receptor (beta chain). Its antigen is still unknown. This specimen comes from a study of shared clonotypes between healthy human individuals. Study-wide points: It was observed that roughly 5.4% of naive CD4 clonotypes were shared across a few donors.

The V and J ends lost 0 bases and 1 base respectively, with 7 bases between them. The CDR3 is 15 amino acids. Germline CDR1 reads LNHNV; CDR2 reads YYDKDF (reference sequence). Measured with immunoSEQ multiplex PCR; TCRdb has only the in-frame clones, and not every one. The repertoire has over a million clones, about 70% of them found once; the top ten carry around 1.4%. The TCR comes from a man younger than 35 in good health. What was sequenced was memory CD4+ T cells sorted from blood. Subset defined: CD45RA-negative fraction. The V call is TRBV15, the J call TRBJ1-3; D gene ambiguous. The CDR3 loop is CATSRELLSGNTIYF. CDR3 coding DNA: TGTGCCACCAGCAGAGAGCTGCTATCTGGAAACACCATATATTTT.